This TCR beta chain comes out of a study of early T cells in non-severe SARS-CoV-2 infection (dated by TCRdb to 2020 to 2023). About the investigation overall: TCR sequencing used bulk RNA from unsorted whole blood, so alpha and beta chains could not be paired.

The study was a case-control design nested within a healthcare worker cohort in London, UK, with weekly nasopharyngeal swab PCR tests and blood sampling. Healthcare workers were enrolled in the week of the UK lockdown, from 23 to 31 March 2020, and were followed every week for up to roughly 15 weeks. Summary of the overall study and its limitations: Matching against VDJdb was skewed toward anti-spike CD8 responses, likely underestimated virus-specific expansions, and missed private and CD4 specificities.

This clonotype was seen only a few times. Its target antigen remains unknown. Within one base of it there is no much larger clone, and no base qualities were kept. The library was produced with 5' RACE. TCRdb records NextSeq 500 as the sequencer. Unique molecular identifiers were attached to individual cDNA molecules in the TCR library protocol so that sequencing error and PCR bias could be corrected. TCR alpha and beta chains were both sequenced, and the abundances of alpha and beta sequences in each sample were closely correlated with each other. In the authors' own workflow: Decombinator V4 was used to annotate TCR sequences for V gene, J gene and CDR3. Expanded TCRs were defined as changing significantly between any two time points under a Poisson model with p below 0.0001. TCR abundances were normalised to the total number of TCRs sequenced in each sample and reported as counts per million. TRAV1-2 paired with TRAJ12, TRAJ20 or TRAJ33 defined MAIT TCRs, while TRAV10 paired with TRAJ18 defined iNKT TCRs. VDJdb, accessed 1 November 2021, was searched for CMV, EBV and SARS-CoV-2 annotated TCRs, with TCRs annotated for multiple antigens excluded. The public reads were reanalyzed by TCRdb: fastp trimming at Q25, MiXCR alignment, in-frame beta chains only. Every entry covers one CDR3 protein and lists the most common genes and DNA from its rows. The V and J calls follow TCRdb's processing rather than the paper's. The sample data list approximately 110,000 distinct CDR3 sequences, and 15% of these were observed just once. Together, the top ten hold 21% of the sample.

From the cysteine through the phenylalanine, the CDR3 covers 13 amino acids. Only CDR3 DNA is held: 39 bases, read in frame from base 1. V is shortened by 5 bases, J by 2 bases, and the region joining them spans 10 bases. The V gene is TRBV12-3 or TRBV12-4 and the J gene is TRBJ2-7; the D gene lacks a confident call. The sample was whole blood. The TCR was taken from an adult who was a healthcare worker with PCR-confirmed SARS-CoV-2 infection or an uninfected control (not recorded which). The CDR3 protein sequence reads: CASSGGPPYEQYF. The nucleotide sequence reads TGTGCCAGCAGTGGTGGACCTCCCTACGAGCAGTACTTC.